The 5 T cell receptor beta chains given below trace back to one sample, sequenced in a study of CD8 T cells in Susac syndrome. Reverse transcription of roughly 0.45 to 1 ug RNA was performed with random hexamers. TCRdb analysed the immunoSEQ multiplex PCR reads with MiXCR anew, one entry per CDR3 protein. There are some 100,000 distinct CDR3 sequences in the sample; 85% to 95% occur only once, and 0.093% lies in the top ten. Sequencing used CD4+ T cells from PBMCs. Receptor source: a human donor with multiple sclerosis.

V gene TRBV15 combines with J gene TRBJ1-1; 7 bases fit TRBD1. J lost 5 bases, V lost 3 bases, and 3 bases had no gene match. CDR1 is LNHNV, CDR2 YYDKDF, per germline (reference sequence). The CDR3 has 13 amino acids. The CDR3 DNA reads as TGTGCCACCAGCAGGTTCAGGGGGACTGAAGCTTTCTTT. Encoded protein: CATSRFRGTEAFF.

This chain connects TRBV2 to TRBJ1-3; D might be TRBD1 (5 bases). Germline CDR1 and CDR2: SNHLY and FYNNEI. CDR3 length: 15 residues. Trimming left V 3 bases short and J 3 bases short, with 12 bases between. The CDR3 here is CASSEQGLVGNTIYF. The CDR3 bases are TGTGCCAGCAGTGAGCAGGGATTGGTTGGAAACACCATATATTTT.

This clonotype appeared a single time. This chain uses TRBV7-9 with TRBJ2-3; D not certain. The V gene's germline CDR1 is SEHNR and CDR2 FQNEAQ (reference sequence). CDR3 length: 16 residues. V shed 3 bases and J shed 0 bases, with 13 bases lying between them. CDR3 DNA sequence: TGTGCCAGCAGCTTTGGTAGCACCCTAAGCACAGATACGCAGTATTTT. Translating it yields CASSFGSTLSTDTQYF.

J is TRBJ1-2 and V is TRBV20-1; a possible D gene is TRBD1 (5 bases). Germline-derived CDR1 and CDR2 are DFQATT and SNEGSKA (reference sequence). Trimming removed 1 base from V and 3 bases from J, with 9 bases in between. The CDR3 loop spans 13 amino acids. The CDR3 nucleotides read TGCAGTGCTAGAGGGGGCAGGGACTATGGCTACACCTTC. Its translation: CSARGGRDYGYTF.

This chain connects TRBV28 to TRBJ2-4; D is possibly TRBD2 (5 bases). The CDR3 consists of 17 residues. Looked up from germline, CDR1 is MDHEN and CDR2 is SYDVKM. V gave up 3 bases and J gave up 0 bases, with 15 bases separating them. The CDR3 DNA is TGTGCCAGCAGTTTTGAATTGACTACCTTAGCCAAAAACATTCAGTACTTC. This encodes CASSFELTTLAKNIQYF.